The 20 T cell receptor beta chains given below trace back to one sample, sequenced in a study of blood T cells in healthy people across ages. Then a second PCR, running about 6 to 12 cycles, was carried out with a sample-barcoded 5' primer and a J-beta primer mix. MiXCR was run by TCRdb on the 5' RACE reads, yielding one entry per CDR3 protein. The data show 850,000 to 1,000,000 distinct CDR3 sequences, with roughly 48% seen just once and roughly 13% held by the top ten. What was sequenced was blood. These receptors were taken from a man aged 25 to 40 in good health.

The V and J genes are TRBV28 and TRBJ1-6, with D unclear. Germline lookup yields CDR1 MDHEN and CDR2 SYDVKM. Trimming left V 6 bases short and J 7 bases short, with 7 bases between. This CDR3 is built from 12 residues. CDR3 in amino acids: CASRAENSPLHF. The CDR3 DNA sequence: TGTGCCAGCAGAGCGGAAAATTCACCCCTCCACTTT. Variable domain in full (rest from reference TRBV28 and TRBJ1-6): DVKVTQSSRYLVKRTGEKVFLECVQDMDHENMFWYRQDPGLGLRLIYFSYDVKMKEKGDIPEGYSVSREKKERFSLILESASTNQTSMYLCASRAENSPLHFGNGTRLTVT.

V gene TRBV20-1 combines with J gene TRBJ2-4; TRBD1 agrees at 7 bases. The germline V gene encodes CDR1 DFQATT and CDR2 SNEGSKA (reference sequence). V was clipped by 0 bases and J by 3 bases; unmatched bases: 20. This CDR3 has 20 amino acids. The CDR3 is CSARDPANRGDLKGKNIQYF. CDR3 coding DNA: TGCAGTGCTAGAGATCCGGCGAACAGGGGAGACCTTAAAGGCAAAAACATTCAGTACTTC.

This chain joins TRBV15 and TRBJ1-2; D unresolved. Per germline, CDR1 LNHNV and CDR2 YYDKDF (reference sequence). The CDR3 length is 16 residues. With 0 bases removed from V and 4 bases from J, the gap between germline ends came to 15 bases. This CDR3 is CATSRDLGVSGYGYTF. CDR3 DNA: TGTGCCACCAGCAGAGACCTGGGAGTTTCAGGCTATGGCTACACCTTC. The full variable domain, rest sourced from reference TRBV15 and TRBJ1-2, is DAMVIQNPRYQVTQFGKPVTLSCSQTLNHNVMYWYQQKSSQAPKLLFHYYDKDFNNEADTPDNFQSRRPNTSFCFLDIRSPGLGDTAMYLCATSRDLGVSGYGYTFGSGTRLTVV.

The chain uses TRBV12-3 or TRBV12-4 and TRBJ2-7; D is ambiguous. The V end lost 5 bases, the J end lost 0 bases, and 11 bases lay between the germline ends. CDR3 length equals 14 residues. The CDR3 DNA is TGTGCCAGCAGTCCCCAGCGTTTCTCCTACGAGCAGTACTTC. It yields the protein CASSPQRFSYEQYF.

The V call is TRBV6-2 or TRBV6-3, the J call TRBJ1-1; D might be TRBD1 (5 bases). This CDR3 is 13 amino acids long. Trimming removed 5 bases at V and 5 bases at J, with 12 bases between. Germline V lookup: CDR1 MNHEY, CDR2 SVGEGT. CDR3 sequence: CASSPQGWTEAFF. DNA of the CDR3: TGTGCCAGCAGTCCCCAGGGATGGACTGAAGCTTTCTTT.

This clonotype has more than one count but fewer than ten. It may be a read error: a sequence one base away is much more abundant. Here the CDR3 DNA reads TGCGCCAGCAGCCACCCGGACAGGGGACACAATGAGCAGTACTTC. This encodes CASSHPDRGHNEQYF. This chain connects TRBV4-3 to TRBJ2-7, with 9 bases aligning to TRBD1. CDR3 length: 15 amino acids. V lost 3 bases to trimming and J lost 7 bases; unmatched junction nucleotides: 10. CDR1 and CDR2 from the germline V gene are LGHNA and YSLEER.

The J gene is TRBJ2-3, the V gene TRBV4-1, with D possibly TRBD1 on 6 matching bases. Germline CDR1 and CDR2: MGHRA and YSYEKL. There are 17 residues in the CDR3. Between the trimmed V and J ends, which lost 5 bases and 6 bases, there was a span of 24 bases. CDR3 in amino acids: CASSSLGQGPLWDTQYF. For the CDR3, the DNA is TGCGCCAGCAGCTCGTTAGGGCAGGGGCCACTTTGGGATACGCAGTATTTT.

This clonotype has more than one count but fewer than ten. The gene calls are TRBV6-2 or TRBV6-3 and TRBJ2-5; 9 bases agree with TRBD2. The CDR3 runs 14 residues. V dropped 5 bases and J dropped 7; count of bases not matched to a gene: 8. Germline V gene sequence: CDR1 MNHEY, CDR2 SVGEGT. Here the CDR3 DNA reads TGTGCCAGCAGTAAGACTAGCGGCCCGGGGACCCAGTACTTC. Residues: CASSKTSGPGTQYF.

The rearrangement joins TRBV20-1 to TRBJ2-7; TRBD2 aligns across 10 bases. This CDR3 has 13 amino acids. Losses at the gene ends were 5 bases for V and 3 bases for J; bases not matched to a gene: 4. CDR1 and CDR2 (germline): DFQATT, SNEGSKA (reference sequence). The CDR3 here is CSAGASGGYEQYF. The CDR3 coding sequence is TGCAGTGCTGGAGCTAGCGGGGGCTACGAGCAGTACTTC.

The rearrangement links TRBV29-1 to TRBJ1-5, with D hard to call. Trimming left V 3 bases short and J 3 bases short, with 6 bases between. Germline V CDR1 and CDR2: SQVTM, ANQGSEA. This CDR3 is built from 12 residues. This chain's CDR3 is CSVEEANQPQHF. The DNA of the CDR3 is TGCAGCGTTGAGGAAGCCAATCAGCCCCAGCATTTT. Full variable domain (remainder filled in from reference TRBV29-1 and TRBJ1-5): SAVISQKPSRDICQRGTSLTIQCQVDSQVTMMFWYRQQPGQSLTLIATANQGSEATYESGFVIDKFPISRPNLTFSTLTVSNMSPEDSSIYLCSVEEANQPQHFGDGTRLSIL.

This sequence joins TRBV20-1 and TRBJ1-2; 9 bases line up with TRBD1. The germline V gene encodes CDR1 DFQATT and CDR2 SNEGSKA (reference sequence). The CDR3 totals 13 residues. The CDR3 spells CRGGAGQGDGYTF. The CDR3 region has the DNA TGCAGGGGAGGCGCGGGACAGGGCGATGGCTACACCTTC.

In this sample, this clonotype turned up a few times. The chain's CDR3 is CASSRRDTTRRETQYF. The CDR3 region has the DNA TGTGCCAGCAGCAGACGGGACACTACTCGGCGAGAGACCCAGTACTTC. This rearrangement joins TRBV6-6 to TRBJ2-5, with D possibly TRBD1 on 6 matching bases. V was shortened by 6 bases and J by 4 bases, with 21 bases between the two germline ends. CDR1 is MNHNY and CDR2 is SVGAGI in the germline V gene (reference sequence). The CDR3 sequence is 16 residues long.

This clonotype was detected once. The chain recombines TRBV4-3 with TRBJ2-4, with TRBD1 matching over 10 bases. J gave up 13 bases and V 0 bases, and 9 bases lay outside the gene matches. CDR1 is LGHNA, CDR2 YSLEER, per germline. The CDR3 length is 15 residues. The CDR3 protein is CASSQDGTGAGEQYF. As DNA, the CDR3 is TGCGCCAGCAGCCAAGACGGGACAGGGGCTGGGGAGCAGTACTTC.

The chain links TRBV6-5 to TRBJ2-1; 9 positions agree with TRBD2. From germline, CDR1 is MNHEY and CDR2 SVGAGI. After removal of 0 bases from V and 0 bases from J, the junction contained 9 bases not matched to a gene. This CDR3 region has 19 residues. This chain's CDR3 is CASSYSGASGASSYNEQFF. The CDR3 DNA is TGTGCCAGCAGTTACTCGGGGGCTAGCGGGGCTAGCTCCTACAATGAGCAGTTCTTC.

In its sample, this clonotype was seen a few times. This rearrangement joins TRBV10-3 to TRBJ2-4, with 10 bases lining up with TRBD1. V was pared by 5 bases and J by 8 bases, with 15 bases of the junction left unmatched. This CDR3 region has 17 residues. The germline gives CDR1 ENHRY, CDR2 SYGVKD. CDR3 sequence reads: CAISNKFGTGERDIQYF. The CDR3 bases are TGTGCCATCAGTAATAAATTCGGGACAGGGGAAAGGGACATTCAGTACTTC.

The chain joins TRBV7-9 to TRBJ2-3, with 8 positions matching TRBD1. This CDR3 comprises 18 residues. Looked up from germline, CDR1 is SEHNR and CDR2 is FQNEAQ (reference sequence). Germline trimming cut 2 bases from V and 3 bases from J; bases unmatched to any gene: 13. CDR3 nucleotides: TGTGCCAGCAGCTTATCAGAACAGGGGGTCCTAAGAACAGATACGCAGTATTTT. Amino acids: CASSLSEQGVLRTDTQYF.

The genes are TRBV5-1 and TRBJ2-7; 7 bases map to TRBD1. Germline trimming cut 7 bases from V and 2 bases from J; bases unmatched to any gene: 6. The germline V gene has CDR1 SGHRS and CDR2 YFSETQ. The CDR3 length is 13 residues. In nucleotides, the CDR3 is TGCGCCAGCGGTGACAGGGCAACCTACGAGCAGTACTTC. Its protein is CASGDRATYEQYF.

The V gene is TRBV12-3 or TRBV12-4, the J gene TRBJ2-7; the D is unclear. V lost 3 bases, J lost 3 bases, and 15 bases lay in between. This CDR3 is 15 amino acids long. This CDR3 reads CASSFLLGRNYEQYF. CDR3 nucleotides: TGTGCCAGCAGTTTTCTTCTAGGCAGAAACTACGAGCAGTACTTC.

The genes are TRBV4-3 and TRBJ1-6, with a weak D call TRBD1 (5 bases). The CDR3 contains 16 residues. Germline V lookup: CDR1 LGHNA, CDR2 YSLEER. V dropped 0 bases and J dropped 7 bases, with 13 bases sitting between them. CDR3 DNA sequence: TGCGCCAGCAGCCAAGAAAGCAGGGTAGTGAATTCACCCCTCCACTTT. Translating it yields CASSQESRVVNSPLHF.

Written as DNA, the CDR3 is TGTGCCAGCGTGGTCGGACAGGGGAAGGACGGGGAGCTGTTTTTT. It codes for CASVVGQGKDGELFF. The chain uses TRBV7-9 and TRBJ2-2, with 9 bases that match TRBD1. Germline lookup yields CDR1 SEHNR and CDR2 FQNEAQ (reference sequence). The ends lost 8 bases at V and 7 bases at J; junction bases unmatched: 11. This CDR3 is built from 15 residues. Together with reference TRBV7-9 and TRBJ2-2, the CDR3 gives the full variable domain: DTGVSQNPRHKITKRGQNVTFRCDPISEHNRLYWYRQTLGQGPEFLTYFQNEAQLEKSRLLSDRFSAERPKGSFSTLEIQRTEQGDSAMYLCASVVGQGKDGELFFGEGSRLTVL.